These 24 T cell receptor beta chains share one sample of origin, sequenced in a study of T cell repertoires in cytomegalovirus infection. TCRdb redid the calling of the reads with MiXCR, one entry per CDR3 protein. The sample comprises around 95,000 distinct CDR3 sequences, approximately 32% of which are singletons, and more than 70% rests with the top ten. These receptors are not linked to any known antigen. The specimen was CD8+ T cells from cultured PBMCs, collected from culture after CMV antigen stimulation. These receptors came from a human donor in good health (CMV status not recorded). Some clones in this sample may be carry-over from other donors' samples.

This clonotype was found a few times. The chain couples TRBV12-5 to TRBJ2-5, with a possible D match to TRBD1 (6 bases). The CDR3 length is 15 residues. Looked up from germline, CDR1 is LGHNT and CDR2 is FRNRAP. The germline V and J ends were trimmed by 7 bases and 4 bases, with 19 bases remaining between them. CDR3 sequence (DNA): TGTGCTAGTGCCCCAACAGGGTTGGCCTTAGAGACCCAGTACTTC. This sequence encodes CASAPTGLALETQYF.

The chain links TRBV5-8 to TRBJ1-5; 8 bases fit TRBD1. The trim removed 2 bases at V and 7 bases at J, leaving 8 bases unmatched. Looked up from germline, CDR1 is SGHTS and CDR2 is YDEGEE. The CDR3 covers 15 residues. Here the CDR3 reads CASSFNQGAWQPQHF. The CDR3 DNA reads as TGTGCCAGCAGCTTTAACCAGGGGGCTTGGCAGCCCCAGCATTTT.

V gene TRBV6-1 combines with J gene TRBJ2-7; D ambiguous. Germline V gene lookup returns CDR1 MNHNS and CDR2 SASEGT. The CDR3 contains 16 residues. The V gene lost 4 bases and the J gene lost 1 base, with 17 bases spanning the gap. CDR3 in DNA: TGTGCCAGCAGTGTCATTCCCCAGGAAGCTTCCTACGAGCAGTACTTC. Residues: CASSVIPQEASYEQYF.

This clonotype was seen more than once but under ten times. This CDR3 reads CASILLTDLSGANVLTF. The CDR3 coding sequence is TGTGCCAGCATCCTTCTGACAGACCTCTCTGGGGCCAACGTCCTGACTTTC. The genes are TRBV2 and TRBJ2-6, with D perhaps matching TRBD1 (5 bases). CDR1 is SNHLY, CDR2 FYNNEI, per germline. CDR3 length: 17 residues. Trimming shortened V by 7 bases and J by 0 bases, and 16 bases separated the two germline ends.

This clonotype has only a few counts. The chain employs TRBV6-2 or TRBV6-3 and TRBJ1-1, with D hard to call. CDR1 is MNHEY, CDR2 SVGEGT, per germline. V lost 2 bases to trimming and J lost 8 bases, with 9 bases between them. This CDR3 is 12 amino acids long. The CDR3 loop is CASSYTPREAFF. The CDR3 bases are TGTGCCAGCAGTTACACCCCACGGGAAGCTTTCTTT.

To note about this clonotype: Germline is not matched at one junction end, which may reflect a read error. The rearrangement joins TRBV7-2 to TRBJ2-7, with 9 nucleotides matching TRBD1. Germline V gene data show CDR1 as SGHTA and CDR2 as FQGNSA. The CDR3 covers 15 residues. CDR3 region: CASSADRGYRHEQCF. The CDR3 DNA follows: TGTGCCAGCAGCGCCGACAGGGGGTATCGACACGAGCAGTGCTTC.

The sample holds a few counts of this clonotype. The chain uses TRBV7-8 and TRBJ2-1; tentative D call: TRBD2 (6 bases). This CDR3 is built from 15 residues. The germline V and J ends were trimmed by 7 bases and 2 bases, with 15 bases remaining between them. Germline lookup yields CDR1 SGHVS and CDR2 FQNEAQ. In nucleotides, the CDR3 is TGTGCCAGCATGGTTGGCGGGGCCACCTACAATGAGCAGTTCTTC. Translated: CASMVGGATYNEQFF.

Only a few counts were recorded for this clonotype. This chain uses TRBV11-2 with TRBJ2-1; no clear D. Looked up from germline, CDR1 is SGHAT and CDR2 is FQNNGV. The CDR3 is 15 residues long. V was cut by 5 bases and J by 0 bases, with 11 bases left in between. The CDR3 nucleotides read TGTGCCAGCAGCCAAGTCTTGAGCTCCTACAATGAGCAGTTCTTC. This gives the protein CASSQVLSSYNEQFF.

The chain combines TRBV5-6 with TRBJ1-2; D gene uncertain. Germline V gives CDR1 SGHDT, CDR2 YYEEEE. CDR3 length equals 13 residues. Between the trimmed V and J ends, which lost 4 bases and 4 bases, there was a span of 11 bases. In nucleotides, the CDR3 is TGTGCCAGCAGCCCTGGTTCTGCCTATGGCTACACCTTC. Translation: CASSPGSAYGYTF.

V is TRBV12-3 or TRBV12-4 and J is TRBJ1-1; 7 nucleotides line up with TRBD1. Losses at the gene ends were 8 bases for V and 5 bases for J; bases not matched to a gene: 5. CDR3 size: 12 residues. The CDR3 spells CASGNRGTEAFF. CDR3 in DNA: TGTGCCAGCGGGAACAGGGGAACTGAAGCTTTCTTT.

This clonotype was detected only a few times. The V call is TRBV7-6, the J call TRBJ1-2; no clear D gene. The CDR3 is 14 amino acids. Germline CDR1 SGHVS, CDR2 FNYEAQ. Trimming stripped 6 bases from V and 6 bases from J, with 17 bases between. CDR3 bases: TGTGCCAGCAGTTCCGGTACAGTGAATCATGGCTACACCTTC. The encoded protein is CASSSGTVNHGYTF.

V is TRBV11-1 and J is TRBJ2-2; possible D gene TRBD1, 5 bases. The germline V gene has CDR1 SGHAT and CDR2 FQDESV (reference sequence). V was clipped by 2 bases and J by 1 base, with 11 bases between them. This CDR3 is 16 amino acids long. DNA of the CDR3: TGTGCCAGCAGCTTACGGGCCACAGGGAACACCGGGGAGCTGTTTTTT. Translation gives CASSLRATGNTGELFF. Filled out from reference TRBV11-1 and TRBJ2-2, the complete variable domain reads EAEVAQSPRYKITEKSQAVAFWCDPISGHATLYWYRQILGQGPELLVQFQDESVVDDSQLPKDRFSAERLKGVDSTLKIQPAELGDSAMYLCASSLRATGNTGELFFGEGSRLTVL.

This clonotype was detected once. V usage is TRBV9 and J usage is TRBJ1-1, with no clear D. The CDR3 is 15 amino acids. Trimming took 3 bases from V and 0 from J, leaving 12 bases between them. Germline CDR1 and CDR2: SGDLS and YYNGEE. CDR3 in DNA: TGTGCCAGCAGCGCCTTTGGCAGCATGAACACTGAAGCTTTCTTT. Translated, it gives CASSAFGSMNTEAFF.

This clonotype was counted only a few times. This rearrangement joins TRBV7-3 to TRBJ2-3; weak D call: TRBD2 (6 bases). V lost 5 bases, J lost 3 bases, and 12 bases lay in between. The germline gives CDR1 SGHTA, CDR2 FQGTGA. This CDR3 has 14 amino acids. In nucleotides, the CDR3 is TGTGCCAGCAGCCCTTTAGGAGGGACAGATACGCAGTATTTT. It is translated as CASSPLGGTDTQYF.

This clonotype was recorded a few times. The chain couples TRBV28 to TRBJ1-5; D unclear. This CDR3 has 14 residues. CDR1 is MDHEN, CDR2 SYDVKM, per germline. Trimming stripped 4 bases from V and 5 bases from J, with 12 bases between. CDR3 protein: CASSSPRLDQPQHF. The CDR3, as DNA: TGTGCCAGCAGTTCACCGCGACTTGATCAGCCCCAGCATTTT.

Worth noting for this clonotype: Being one base from a much bigger clone, this may be a read error. The rearrangement uses TRBV27 and TRBJ1-2; no reliable D call. Germline V gene sequence: CDR1 MNHEY, CDR2 SMNVEV (reference sequence). The V end was cut by 5 bases, the J end by 9 bases, with 19 bases between. This CDR3 comprises 14 residues. CDR3 in DNA: TGTGCCAGCAGTACCAAACGAGTGACCGATAGCTACACCTTC. Translation gives CASSTKRVTDSYTF.

The V call is TRBV11-2, the J call TRBJ1-2; D not certain. The CDR3 consists of 15 residues. V was pared by 0 bases and J by 6 bases, with 14 bases between. The germline CDR1 and CDR2 sequences are SGHAT and FQNNGV. This CDR3 is CASSLDHRGLDGYTF. CDR3 nucleotide sequence: TGTGCCAGCAGCTTAGATCATCGAGGGTTAGATGGCTACACCTTC.

The rearrangement joins TRBV7-9 to TRBJ2-7; TRBD1 or TRBD2 may be the D gene (5 bases each). Deletions cut 5 bases from V and 4 bases from J, with 27 bases between. The CDR3 runs 18 residues. Per germline, CDR1 SEHNR and CDR2 FQNEAQ (reference sequence). CDR3 protein: CASSASDDLLGAWYEQYF. The CDR3 bases are TGTGCCAGCAGCGCCAGCGACGATCTTCTCGGGGCCTGGTACGAGCAGTACTTC.

This clonotype has a handful of counts. The J gene is TRBJ2-7, the V gene TRBV29-1; a possible D gene is TRBD1 (5 bases). Germline lookup yields CDR1 SQVTM and CDR2 ANQGSEA. This CDR3 contains 12 residues. Trimming cost V 4 bases and J 5 bases, with 12 bases left between them. CDR3 amino acids: CSVVQGNHEQYF. CDR3 DNA: TGCAGCGTTGTTCAGGGAAACCACGAGCAGTACTTC.

The rearrangement links TRBV25-1 to TRBJ1-5; 7 bases map to TRBD1. From germline, CDR1 is MGHDK and CDR2 SYGVNS. The length of the CDR3 is 17 residues. J was trimmed by 3 bases and V by 3 bases; bases with no gene match: 11. The CDR3: CASSDSLPGQLNQPQHF. The CDR3 bases are TGTGCCAGCAGTGATTCTTTACCGGGACAGCTCAATCAGCCCCAGCATTTT.

This clonotype appeared a few times. This chain uses TRBV9 with TRBJ2-3, with 8 bases lining up with TRBD1. This CDR3 region has 15 residues. V lost 3 bases, J lost 0 bases, and 3 bases stayed unmatched. Germline loops: CDR1 SGDLS, CDR2 YYNGEE. CDR3 residues: CASSEDRVSTDTQYF. The CDR3 DNA reads as TGTGCCAGCAGCGAGGACAGGGTGAGCACAGATACGCAGTATTTT.

There are many counts of this clonotype. This rearrangement joins TRBV24-1 to TRBJ2-3, with D perhaps TRBD2 (5 bases). CDR1 and CDR2 (germline): KGHDR, SFDVKD. Trimming removed 9 bases from V and 1 base from J, with 10 bases in between. The CDR3 is 13 residues long. Here the CDR3 reads CATQDFRTDTQYF. The CDR3 DNA sequence: TGTGCCACCCAGGACTTTCGCACAGATACGCAGTATTTT.

The chain employs TRBV19 and TRBJ1-5, with TRBD1 identical over 8 bases. The CDR3 has 15 residues. V trimming: 5 bases; J trimming: 3 bases; junction bases outside the gene matches: 6. Per germline, CDR1 LNHDA and CDR2 SQIVND (reference sequence). The CDR3 spells CASSLRTGPNQPQHF. CDR3 nucleotide sequence: TGTGCCAGTAGTCTACGGACAGGGCCCAATCAGCCCCAGCATTTT.

The V call is TRBV5-4, the J call TRBJ2-7; 7 nucleotides match TRBD1. CDR3 size: 13 residues. Trimming at V came to 3 bases and at J to 3 bases, leaving 3 bases not matched to a gene. The germline V gene has CDR1 SGHNT and CDR2 YYREEE (reference sequence). The CDR3 DNA is TGTGCCAGCAGCTGGGACAGAGGCTACGAGCAGTACTTC. Translating it yields CASSWDRGYEQYF.